A single sample gave rise to the 29 T cell receptor beta chains below, sequenced in a study of cytomegalovirus exposure and HLA in healthy donors (dated by TCRdb to the late 2010s). Library method: the immunoSEQ multiplex PCR assay. For the multiplex PCR, a mixture combining 60 forward primers for TCR Vbeta segments and 13 reverse primers for TCR Jbeta segments was used. Sourced from immuneACCESS, this table was stored by TCRdb with only in-frame sequences that have V and J called. A share of the clones is absent; for the studies checked, an unresolved V gene accounts for under half, and the remainder has no known explanation. The sample yields more than 140,000 clones; around 65% were counted once. Around 2.9% of the sample is held by the ten biggest clonotypes. Sequenced sample: PBMCs. These receptors all stem from a woman aged 25 to 39 in good health and CMV-seropositive.

The chain is built from TRBV14 and TRBJ1-3; unclear D gene. The germline V and J ends were trimmed by 4 bases and 2 bases, with 12 bases remaining between them. The CDR3 extends over 15 amino acids. The germline V gene has CDR1 SGHDN and CDR2 FVKESK. CDR3 in amino acids: CASSPHGVPGNTIYF. The CDR3 DNA follows: TGTGCCAGCAGCCCCCACGGGGTACCTGGAAACACCATATATTTT.

The chain is built from TRBV27 and TRBJ2-3; TRBD2 aligns across 10 bases. The CDR3 runs 17 residues. Germline values: CDR1 MNHEY, CDR2 SMNVEV (reference sequence). V dropped 2 bases and J dropped 1; count of bases not matched to a gene: 6. DNA of the CDR3: TGTGCCAGCAGTTTAGGAACCCTAGCGGGGGGCACAGATACGCAGTATTTT. This codes for CASSLGTLAGGTDTQYF.

The chain links TRBV4-1 to TRBJ2-3; a weak D match, TRBD2 (5 bases). V was shortened by 5 bases and J by 4 bases, with 13 bases between the two germline ends. From germline, CDR1 is MGHRA and CDR2 YSYEKL. The CDR3 runs to 14 residues. The CDR3 loop reads CASSSGFISDTQYF. CDR3 bases: TGCGCCAGCAGCTCGGGGTTTATCTCAGATACGCAGTATTTT.

The chain combines TRBV30 with TRBJ2-3, with D maybe TRBD1 (6 bases). Germline assignment: CDR1 GTSNPN and CDR2 SVGIG (reference sequence). The CDR3 has 14 amino acids. V dropped 5 bases and J dropped 1 base, with 13 bases sitting between them. The CDR3 loop is CAWGAAGGTDTQYF. CDR3 nucleotides: TGTGCCTGGGGGGCGGCAGGGGGCACAGATACGCAGTATTTT.

The chain combines TRBV6-5 with TRBJ2-7; 11 positions match TRBD1. Germline V CDR1 and CDR2: MNHEY, SVGAGI. The J segment lost 5 bases and the V segment lost 5 bases, leaving 8 bases of the junction unmatched. The CDR3 runs to 15 residues. The CDR3 reads CASSRPGQGAHEQYF. The CDR3 coding sequence is TGTGCCAGCAGTCGACCTGGACAGGGGGCCCACGAGCAGTACTTC.

V usage is TRBV10-3 and J usage is TRBJ2-7, with TRBD2 matching 9 bases. Germline V gene lookup returns CDR1 ENHRY and CDR2 SYGVKD. The CDR3 consists of 18 residues. Trimming removed 2 bases from V and 4 bases from J; junction bases left unmatched: 15. Here the CDR3 DNA reads TGTGCCATCAGTGAGACAACCAGAGCACGACTAGCGGAATACGAGCAGTACTTC. It yields the protein CAISETTRARLAEYEQYF.

J is TRBJ1-1 and V is TRBV6-5, with D perhaps matching TRBD1 (5 bases). The V and J ends lost 10 bases and 0 bases respectively, with 12 bases between them. The CDR3 length is 13 residues. CDR1 and CDR2 from the germline V gene are MNHEY and SVGAGI. The chain's CDR3 is CAIRQGMNTEAFF. CDR3 in DNA: TGTGCCATCAGGCAGGGTATGAACACTGAAGCTTTCTTT.

This clone was detected only once. At one boundary the junction diverges from the germline segment, which might be a read error. This rearrangement joins TRBV2 to TRBJ1-4; 11 nucleotides match TRBD1. The CDR3 loop spans 14 amino acids. Germline V gene data show CDR1 as SNHLY and CDR2 as FYNNEI. CDR3 region: CASSEAWTGGIWSF. The CDR3 DNA reads as TGTGCCAGCAGTGAAGCCTGGACAGGGGGCATCTGGTCGTTT. The full variable domain, rest sourced from reference TRBV2 and TRBJ1-4, is EPEVTQTPSHQVTQMGQEVILRCVPISNHLYFYWYRQILGQKVEFLVSFYNNEISEKSEIFDDQFSVERPDGSNFTLKIRSTKLEDSAMYFCASSEAWTGGIWSFGSGTQLSVL.

The chain is built from TRBV7-9 and TRBJ1-2; a possible D gene is TRBD1 (6 bases). Germline loops: CDR1 SEHNR, CDR2 FQNEAQ (reference sequence). V lost 3 bases and J 5 bases, leaving 19 bases between the germline ends. CDR3 length: 16 amino acids. CDR3 amino acids: CASSLGAGVYPYGYTF. CDR3 nucleotides: TGTGCCAGCAGCTTGGGGGCAGGAGTTTACCCTTATGGCTACACCTTC.

The chain couples TRBV7-3 to TRBJ1-1; 8 bases fit TRBD1. CDR1 and CDR2 (germline): SGHTA, FQGTGA. The CDR3 has 14 residues. V was clipped by 5 bases and J by 1 base; unmatched bases: 3. The CDR3 protein is CASSQQGGNTEAFF. DNA of the CDR3: TGTGCCAGCAGCCAACAGGGGGGGAACACTGAAGCTTTCTTT.

The chain joins TRBV5-1 to TRBJ1-2; weak D call: TRBD1 (5 bases). Trimming took 1 base from V and 4 from J, leaving 23 bases between them. CDR3 length equals 18 residues. The germline V gene has CDR1 SGHRS and CDR2 YFSETQ. In nucleotides, the CDR3 is TGCGCCAGCAGCTTGCGGGCCGACGGGCCAGGGAAGGCCTATGGCTACACCTTC. Translated, it gives CASSLRADGPGKAYGYTF.

The chain carries TRBV7-3 and TRBJ2-7; 7 bases are a match to TRBD1. The CDR3 totals 17 residues. The germline V gene encodes CDR1 SGHTA and CDR2 FQGTGA. V shed 1 base and J 4 bases; nucleotides not matched to a gene: 13. The CDR3 bases are TGTGCCAGCAGCTTAAGGTGGAAGGGACAGCCGACGTACGAGCAGTACTTC. This encodes CASSLRWKGQPTYEQYF.

The V gene is TRBV19, the J gene TRBJ2-7; 8 bases are a match to TRBD2. The CDR3 extends over 15 amino acids. With V trimmed by 6 bases and J by 3 bases, 10 bases remained unmatched. Germline lookup yields CDR1 LNHDA and CDR2 SQIVND (reference sequence). The CDR3 protein is CASRAGLGALYEQYF. DNA for the CDR3: TGTGCCAGTAGGGCGGGACTAGGGGCTCTCTACGAGCAGTACTTC.

The V call is TRBV5-4, the J call TRBJ1-6, with D maybe TRBD1 (5 bases). The CDR3 has 16 amino acids. Germline CDR1 reads SGHNT; CDR2 reads YYREEE (reference sequence). Trimming left V 0 bases short and J 0 bases short, with 7 bases between. For the CDR3, the DNA is TGTGCCAGCAGCTTGGGTGGGGCCTCCTATAATTCACCCCTCCACTTT. Its protein product is CASSLGGASYNSPLHF.

The genes are TRBV6-1 and TRBJ1-2; D is unresolved. The CDR3 is 15 residues long. From germline, CDR1 is MNHNS and CDR2 SASEGT. The V end was cut by 0 bases, the J end by 4 bases, with 12 bases between. Here the CDR3 DNA reads TGTGCCAGCAGTGAAGCGACTATGGGCGGCTATGGCTACACCTTC. This encodes CASSEATMGGYGYTF.

The chain carries TRBV7-9 and TRBJ1-1; no firm D call. This CDR3 has 14 amino acids. Trimming stripped 5 bases from V and 6 bases from J, with 16 bases between. The germline V gene encodes CDR1 SEHNR and CDR2 FQNEAQ (reference sequence). The CDR3 protein is CASSPSGGESEAFF. The CDR3 DNA sequence: TGTGCCAGCAGCCCTTCTGGCGGGGAGTCTGAAGCTTTCTTT.

A single count supports this clone. The J gene is TRBJ2-7, the V gene TRBV15; D perhaps matches TRBD1 (7 bases). The CDR3 totals 15 residues. Per germline, CDR1 LNHNV and CDR2 YYDKDF (reference sequence). Trimming took off 5 bases at V and 1 base at J, with 15 bases between the two ends. This CDR3 is CATSQGGTVSYEQYF. The CDR3 DNA sequence: TGTGCCACCAGCCAAGGAGGGACAGTTTCCTACGAGCAGTACTTC.

V usage is TRBV4-1 and J usage is TRBJ1-1, with D perhaps TRBD1 (5 bases). The germline V and J ends were trimmed by 3 bases and 3 bases, with 14 bases remaining between them. Germline V gene lookup returns CDR1 MGHRA and CDR2 YSYEKL. This CDR3 has 15 amino acids. The CDR3 coding sequence is TGCGCCAGCAGCCAGGGGCATCGGGGGGACACTGAAGCTTTCTTT. This sequence encodes CASSQGHRGDTEAFF.

This clone has a handful of counts. The junction does not match germline at one end; this may be a read error. The V and J genes are TRBV2 and TRBJ2-7; perhaps TRBD2 as D (7 bases). This CDR3 has 11 amino acids. Germline V gene data show CDR1 as SNHLY and CDR2 as FYNNEI. The CDR3 region is CASQGGGRVAF. CDR3 DNA sequence: TGTGCCAGCCAAGGCGGGGGCCGGGTAGCCTTC. Drawing the rest from reference TRBV2 and TRBJ2-7, the complete variable domain is EPEVTQTPSHQVTQMGQEVILRCVPISNHLYFYWYRQILGQKVEFLVSFYNNEISEKSEIFDDQFSVERPDGSNFTLKIRSTKLEDSAMYFCASQGGGRVAFGPGTRLTVT.

This clone was observed a few times. The chain recombines TRBV6-5 with TRBJ1-1; TRBD1 agrees at 7 bases. This CDR3 comprises 13 residues. CDR1 and CDR2 (germline): MNHEY, SVGAGI. V was pared by 5 bases and J by 1 base, with 1 base of the junction left unmatched. Here the CDR3 DNA reads TGTGCCAGCAGTGGACAGGAGAACACTGAAGCTTTCTTT. It is translated as CASSGQENTEAFF.

The chain combines TRBV19 with TRBJ2-5; 9 bases line up with TRBD2. Germline loops: CDR1 LNHDA, CDR2 SQIVND (reference sequence). The CDR3 is 16 amino acids. V dropped 3 bases and J dropped 2; count of bases not matched to a gene: 7. CDR3: CASSIFRTSAQETQYF. CDR3 DNA sequence: TGTGCCAGTAGTATTTTTAGGACTAGCGCACAAGAGACCCAGTACTTC.

The V and J genes are TRBV6-5 and TRBJ1-1; D might be TRBD1 (5 bases). This CDR3 is 15 amino acids long. V shed 0 bases and J shed 6 bases, with 14 bases lying between them. CDR1 and CDR2 from the germline V gene are MNHEY and SVGAGI. The CDR3 is CASSYSRQGGAEAFF. CDR3 bases: TGTGCCAGCAGTTACTCGAGGCAGGGAGGAGCTGAAGCTTTCTTT.

The V call is TRBV28, the J call TRBJ2-5, with 12 bases lining up with TRBD1. J was trimmed by 2 bases and V by 3 bases; bases with no gene match: 16. The CDR3 runs 20 residues. CDR1 is MDHEN and CDR2 is SYDVKM in the germline V gene. The CDR3 sequence: CASSFPGTGGVGGLQETQYF. In DNA form, the CDR3 reads TGTGCCAGCAGTTTTCCGGGGACAGGGGGCGTCGGGGGGCTACAAGAGACCCAGTACTTC.

Regarding this clone: Within the sample, other DNA sequences also encode this same CDR3. V usage is TRBV5-4 and J usage is TRBJ2-3; 10 bases line up with TRBD2. V was pared by 2 bases and J by 0 bases, with 0 bases of the junction left unmatched. This CDR3 has 15 amino acids. The germline V gene has CDR1 SGHNT and CDR2 YYREEE (reference sequence). The CDR3: CASSLAGGSTDTQYF. The CDR3 DNA reads TGTGCCAGCAGCTTAGCGGGAGGGAGCACAGATACGCAGTATTTT.

Only a few counts were recorded for this clone. This specimen includes other DNA sequences encoding the same CDR3. The chain combines TRBV5-1 with TRBJ2-3; 9 bases align to TRBD1. Germline CDR1 reads SGHRS; CDR2 reads YFSETQ. The CDR3 consists of 14 residues. The V segment lost 4 bases and the J segment 3 bases; nucleotides outside the gene matches: 3. The DNA for the CDR3 is TGCGCCAGCAGCCTACAGGGGGCAACAGATACGCAGTATTTT. The encoded protein is CASSLQGATDTQYF.

This clone appeared a few times. This chain links TRBV6-1 with TRBJ1-1, with no clear D. The CDR3 consists of 14 residues. V lost 7 bases and J lost 4, with 16 bases in between. The germline V gene has CDR1 MNHNS and CDR2 SASEGT. Here the CDR3 reads CASIPREAGTEAFF. The CDR3 nucleotides are TGTGCCAGCATCCCTAGAGAGGCGGGCACTGAAGCTTTCTTT.

This clone has only a few counts. The CDR3 reads CASSESLRAEAFF. The CDR3 DNA reads as TGTGCCAGCAGTGAGAGTCTCAGAGCGGAAGCTTTCTTT. V is TRBV6-1 and J is TRBJ1-1; D is unresolved. Germline CDR1 MNHNS, CDR2 SASEGT. There are 13 residues in the CDR3. V was pared by 3 bases and J by 8 bases, with 13 bases between.

The rearrangement links TRBV5-6 to TRBJ2-5; tentative D call: TRBD1 (6 bases). The J call may be mistaken, given a closer DNA end match to TRBJ2-7. The V gene's germline CDR1 is SGHDT and CDR2 YYEEEE. The CDR3 extends over 15 amino acids. The CDR3 region is CASSLGSGAFYEQYF. The CDR3 DNA follows: TGTGCCAGCAGCTTAGGGTCAGGGGCGTTCTACGAGCAGTACTTC.

For this clone: The sample contains more than one DNA sequence encoding this CDR3. The V gene is TRBV7-9, the J gene TRBJ1-5, with no clear D. The V gene's germline CDR1 is SEHNR and CDR2 FQNEAQ (reference sequence). This CDR3 has 16 amino acids. V was clipped by 4 bases and J by 3 bases, with 16 bases between them. CDR3 DNA sequence: TGTGCCAGCAGCTCCTCCTGGGCACTTGACAATCAGCCCCAGCATTTT. Protein: CASSSSWALDNQPQHF. Filled out from reference TRBV7-9 and TRBJ1-5, the complete variable domain reads DTGVSQNPRHKITKRGQNVTFRCDPISEHNRLYWYRQTLGQGPEFLTYFQNEAQLEKSRLLSDRFSAERPKGSFSTLEIQRTEQGDSAMYLCASSSSWALDNQPQHFGDGTRLSIL.